Described below is a single TCR beta chain sequence and its context. What it recognizes is unknown. The entry originates in a study of siplizumab effects on memory and regulatory T cells. Profiling relied on immunoSEQ multiplex PCR, and the TCRdb table lists in-frame clones only, not all of them. The data contain roughly 60,000 clones, roughly 93% of them singletons. General study points: Naive T cells were seemingly more diverse than memory cells, and major contributions to the alloresponse seemed to be made by them. Most alloreactive clones went unmapped to unstimulated subsets; only a minor fraction mapped. Treg origin accounted for an average of 68.8% of mappable alloreactive CD4+ clones with siplizumab and 25% to 30% in controls.

Sequencing input: CD8+ T cells sorted from blood. The receptor was isolated from a human donor in good health.

Here the CDR3 reads CASSPRDGDSGNSYEQYF. The CDR3 DNA reads TGTGCCAGCTCACCACGGGACGGAGATAGCGGTAACTCCTACGAGCAGTACTTC. V gene TRBV18 combines with J gene TRBJ2-7; D perhaps matches TRBD2 (6 bases). From germline, CDR1 is KGHSH and CDR2 LQKENI. This CDR3 is built from 18 residues. The V and J ends lost 1 base and 0 bases respectively, with 19 bases between them.